Given below is one TCR beta chain in context. The target antigen is unknown. Other nucleotide sequences in the sample specify the same CDR3. CDR1 is SGHRS and CDR2 is YFSETQ in the germline V gene. Trimming shortened V by 0 bases and J by 5 bases, and 12 bases separated the two germline ends. This CDR3 contains 16 residues. With 60 Vbeta and 13 Jbeta primers, the PCR was carried out. The method was immunoSEQ multiplex PCR; TCRdb's version includes in-frame clones alone and lacks a portion of them. Among about 62,000 clones, about 77% were seen once, and the ten largest hold approximately 9.7%. The data were taken from a study of cytomegalovirus exposure and HLA in healthy donors. Study-wide results and caveats: Reports indicated that the classifier achieved high specificity and sensitivity in diagnosing cytomegalovirus status. Researchers reported in a later analysis that a missense DCLRE1C variant was tied to TCR beta V- and J-gene trimming. Earlier analysis found most TCR beta V segments productive about 87% or about 30% of the time.

The sequenced sample consisted of PBMCs. The gene calls are TRBV5-1 and TRBJ1-6; D may be TRBD1 (6 bases). The TCR originated in a man aged 40-50 years in good health and CMV-seronegative. CDR3 DNA sequence: TGCGCCAGCAGCTTGGACCGGACAGATAATAATTCACCCCTCCACTTT. Protein: CASSLDRTDNNSPLHF. Based on the CDR3 plus reference TRBV5-1 and TRBJ1-6, the full variable domain is KAGVTQTPRYLIKTRGQQVTLSCSPISGHRSVSWYQQTPGQGLQFLFEYFSETQRNKGNFPGRFSGRQFSNSRSEMNVSTLELGDSALYLCASSLDRTDNNSPLHFGNGTRLTVT.